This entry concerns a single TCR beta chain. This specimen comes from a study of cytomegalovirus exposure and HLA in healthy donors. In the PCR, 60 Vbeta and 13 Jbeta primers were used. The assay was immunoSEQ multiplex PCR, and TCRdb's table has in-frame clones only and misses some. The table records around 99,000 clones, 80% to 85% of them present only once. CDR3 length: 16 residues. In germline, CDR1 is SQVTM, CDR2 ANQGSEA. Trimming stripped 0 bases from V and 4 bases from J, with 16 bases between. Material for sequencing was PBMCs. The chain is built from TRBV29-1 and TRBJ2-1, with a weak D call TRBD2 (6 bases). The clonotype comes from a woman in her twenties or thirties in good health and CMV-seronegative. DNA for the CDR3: TGCAGCGTTGAAGATGGGGCGGGGAGACCTTACAATGAGCAGTTCTTC. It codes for CSVEDGAGRPYNEQFF.